Following are 15 T cell receptor beta chains from one sample sequenced in a study of shared clonotypes between healthy human individuals. Repertoires were generated with immunoSEQ multiplex PCR, while TCRdb's copy carries only in-frame clones and drops some. The data contain approximately 2,000,000 clones, just under 95% of them singletons. The material sequenced was naive CD4+ T cells from PBMCs. Subset given: CD45RA+ positively selected. Receptors originate from a man between 18 and 35 years old in good health. Some clones in this sample may be carry-over from other donors' samples.

The rearrangement uses TRBV6-4 and TRBJ2-1, with 8 bases that match TRBD2. Looked up from germline, CDR1 is MRHNA and CDR2 is SNTAGT. This CDR3 is 15 amino acids long. Trimming at V came to 0 bases and at J to 4 bases, leaving 2 bases not matched to a gene. The CDR3 bases are TGTGCCAGCAGTGACTCTACGGGAGGGTACAATGAGCAGTTCTTC. Encoded protein: CASSDSTGGYNEQFF.

The CDR3 DNA follows: TGCGCCAGCAACCCCACCCTGGGGTCTAGCGGGAGGTCGTCAGATACGCAGTATTTT. It yields the protein CASNPTLGSSGRSSDTQYF. The chain couples TRBV5-1 to TRBJ2-3, with 11 nucleotides matching TRBD2. After removal of 6 bases from V and 4 bases from J, the junction contained 19 bases not matched to a gene. Germline values: CDR1 SGHRS, CDR2 YFSETQ. CDR3 length equals 19 residues.

This clone came up once. The chain joins TRBV6-1 to TRBJ2-7; 8 nucleotides match TRBD1. The V gene's germline CDR1 is MNHNS and CDR2 SASEGT. The V segment lost 7 bases and the J segment 7 bases; nucleotides outside the gene matches: 18. The CDR3 consists of 16 residues. The CDR3 sequence: CASTDPGGSGYREQYF. The CDR3 nucleotides read TGTGCCAGCACTGACCCAGGGGGCTCAGGGTATCGTGAGCAGTACTTC.

Note on this clone: The germline gene is not matched at one end of the junction; a read error may be the cause. The chain uses TRBV5-1 and TRBJ1-4, with no clear D. This CDR3 is built from 15 residues. Per the germline V gene, CDR1 is SGHRS and CDR2 is YFSETQ. CDR3 in amino acids: CASSFGVPTNEKLFF. DNA for the CDR3: TGCGCCAGCAGCTTTGGGGTCCCAACGAATGAAAAACTGTTTTTT.

The gene calls are TRBV7-9 and TRBJ2-1; no clear D gene. In germline, CDR1 is SEHNR, CDR2 FQNEAQ (reference sequence). Trimming shortened V by 5 bases and J by 1 base, and 15 bases separated the two germline ends. The CDR3 spans 16 residues. The CDR3 region has the DNA TGTGCCAGCAGCCATGCCCCTGGCCAGTCCTACAATGAGCAGTTCTTC. This gives the protein CASSHAPGQSYNEQFF.

The CDR3 region has the DNA TGTGCCAGCAGCTTGGGAGGGGACACCGGGGAGCTGTTTTTT. It specifies CASSLGGDTGELFF. The chain combines TRBV5-4 with TRBJ2-2, with D perhaps assigned TRBD1 or TRBD2 (5 bases each). Trimming left V 0 bases short and J 3 bases short, with 6 bases between. Germline CDR1 SGHNT, CDR2 YYREEE (reference sequence). This CDR3 contains 14 residues.

Written as DNA, the CDR3 is TGTGCCAGCAGTCCTCGGGGAGTGGGCTATGGCTACACCTTC. Protein: CASSPRGVGYGYTF. V usage is TRBV5-8 and J usage is TRBJ1-2; no firm D call. Per the germline V gene, CDR1 is SGHTS and CDR2 is YDEGEE. The CDR3 sequence is 14 residues long. V dropped 5 bases and J dropped 4 bases, with 15 bases sitting between them.

The rearrangement links TRBV5-1 to TRBJ2-1; 9 bases are shared with TRBD2. Germline V CDR1 and CDR2: SGHRS, YFSETQ. The J segment lost 0 bases and the V segment lost 7 bases, leaving 11 bases of the junction unmatched. This CDR3 has 17 residues. This chain's CDR3 is CASCRLAETLSYNEQFF. The CDR3 DNA is TGCGCCAGCTGTAGACTAGCGGAGACCCTCTCCTACAATGAGCAGTTCTTC.

J is TRBJ2-2 and V is TRBV7-9, with D hard to call. Trimming took off 6 bases at V and 3 bases at J, with 11 bases between the two ends. Germline V lookup: CDR1 SEHNR, CDR2 FQNEAQ (reference sequence). This CDR3 has 14 amino acids. The CDR3 DNA sequence: TGTGCCAGCAGAGAACACCGGGACACCGGGGAGCTGTTTTTT. It specifies CASREHRDTGELFF.

V usage is TRBV2 and J usage is TRBJ1-5; no definite D call. This CDR3 contains 14 residues. V shed 8 bases and J shed 3 bases, with 14 bases lying between them. Germline loops: CDR1 SNHLY, CDR2 FYNNEI. CDR3 sequence reads: CASSAGTFNQPQHF. Here the CDR3 DNA reads TGTGCCAGCTCGGCTGGAACCTTCAATCAGCCCCAGCATTTT.

Note on this clone: The same CDR3 arises from other DNA sequences in this sample as well. The chain links TRBV27 to TRBJ2-1; 10 positions match TRBD2. V was pared by 2 bases and J by 2 bases, with 0 bases of the junction left unmatched. Per germline, CDR1 MNHEY and CDR2 SMNVEV (reference sequence). The CDR3 is 15 amino acids. This CDR3 reads CASSLLAGAYNEQFF. The DNA for the CDR3 is TGTGCCAGCAGTTTACTAGCGGGAGCCTACAATGAGCAGTTCTTC.

As for this clone: Other DNA sequences from this sample encode an identical CDR3 as well. This sequence joins TRBV27 and TRBJ1-5, with D unresolved. V lost 3 bases and J 6 bases, leaving 9 bases between the germline ends. CDR1 and CDR2 from the germline V gene are MNHEY and SMNVEV (reference sequence). CDR3 length: 13 residues. DNA of the CDR3: TGTGCCAGCAGTTTGTTTCGGGGTCAGCCCCAGCATTTT. Encoded protein: CASSLFRGQPQHF.

The chain recombines TRBV19 with TRBJ2-2; TRBD1 matches 9 bases. Trimming at V came to 4 bases and at J to 0 bases, leaving 3 bases not matched to a gene. The CDR3 runs 16 residues. CDR1 and CDR2 from the germline V gene are LNHDA and SQIVND (reference sequence). Here the CDR3 DNA reads TGTGCCAGTAGTAGGGGGACAGGGCCGAACACCGGGGAGCTGTTTTTT. The encoded protein is CASSRGTGPNTGELFF.

J is TRBJ1-1 and V is TRBV14, with TRBD1 matching 8 bases. The ends lost 3 bases at V and 1 base at J; junction bases unmatched: 4. The CDR3 is made up of 15 amino acids. The germline V gene has CDR1 SGHDN and CDR2 FVKESK. CDR3 DNA sequence: TGTGCCAGCAGCCACGGGACAGGCGAGAACACTGAAGCTTTCTTT. This encodes CASSHGTGENTEAFF.

A note on this clone: The sample carries other DNA sequences with the same CDR3. This chain connects TRBV7-9 to TRBJ2-2; weak D call: TRBD1 (8 bases). The CDR3 is made up of 15 amino acids. Germline CDR1 is SEHNR and CDR2 is FQNEAQ (reference sequence). The germline V and J ends were trimmed by 4 bases and 4 bases, with 13 bases remaining between them. The CDR3 nucleotides are TGTGCCAGCAGCTCCACAGGGGGGGTCACCGGGGAGCTGTTTTTT. Its translation: CASSSTGGVTGELFF.